This entry features one T cell receptor (beta chain) sequence. Its antigen is unidentified. The assay was immunoSEQ multiplex PCR, and TCRdb's table has in-frame clones only and misses some. Of roughly 8,900 clones in the sample, 50% to 80% were seen once. These data originate in a study of tissue T cells after allogeneic stem cell transplantation. Notes on the study in general: Within patients, tissue anatomy strongly shaped TCR repertoire composition. Tissue-detected TCR repertoire was only partly captured by blood and spleen T cells.

CDR1 and CDR2 from the germline V gene are SGHKS and YYEKEE (reference sequence). V lost 4 bases, J lost 3 bases, and 20 bases lay in between. The CDR3 consists of 17 residues. This sample comprised tissue from the ileum, obtained at autopsy. This chain uses TRBV5-5 with TRBJ2-4; D possibly corresponds to TRBD1 (5 bases). The clonotype was recovered from a woman between 18 and 55 years old with breast cancer. The CDR3 DNA reads as TGTGCCAGCAGCCCCCAGGGAACTGGTTGGGGCAAAAACATTCAGTACTTC. Translation: CASSPQGTGWGKNIQYF.